The 27 T cell receptor beta chains below come from one sample, sequenced in a study of cytomegalovirus exposure and HLA in healthy donors. Researchers ran the PCR with 60 Vbeta and 13 Jbeta primers. Assay used: immunoSEQ multiplex PCR; TCRdb lists only in-frame clones, some missing. The data show some 150,000 clones, around four fifths seen once. Sequencing was done on a sample of PBMCs. The source is a man aged 30-40 years in good health and CMV-seropositive.

DNA for the CDR3: TGTGCCAGCAGTTCACCACAGGGTCTTACCGGGGAGCTGTTTTTT. Amino acid sequence: CASSSPQGLTGELFF. The chain is built from TRBV28 and TRBJ2-2, with TRBD1 as a possible D gene (6 bases). Trimming cost V 4 bases and J 5 bases, with 14 bases left between them. This CDR3 is 15 amino acids long. The germline V gene has CDR1 MDHEN and CDR2 SYDVKM.

The chain employs TRBV27 and TRBJ1-3; TRBD1 aligns across 7 bases. This CDR3 spans 14 amino acids. J lost 4 bases, V lost 3 bases, and 3 bases had no gene match. Germline CDR1 reads MNHEY; CDR2 reads SMNVEV (reference sequence). This chain's CDR3 is CASSLRGGGNTIYF. In DNA, the CDR3 is TGTGCCAGCAGTTTGCGAGGGGGCGGAAACACCATATATTTT.

This clone was observed a handful of times. J is TRBJ1-4 and V is TRBV5-8; no clear D. The CDR3 is 15 amino acids. Trimming removed 1 base from V and 8 bases from J, with 15 bases in between. Looked up from germline, CDR1 is SGHTS and CDR2 is YDEGEE. The CDR3 DNA is TGTGCCAGCAGCTTGAGTCGGGGTTTAGGGGAAAAACTGTTTTTT. Translation gives CASSLSRGLGEKLFF. Complete variable domain (other parts from reference TRBV5-8 and TRBJ1-4): EAGVTQSPTHLIKTRGQQATLRCSPISGHTSVYWYQQALGLGLQFLLWYDEGEERNRGNFPPRFSGRQFPNYSSELNVNALELEDSALYLCASSLSRGLGEKLFFGSGTQLSVL.

This sequence joins TRBV5-1 and TRBJ2-2; perhaps TRBD2 as D (7 bases). The CDR3 has 15 residues. Looked up from germline, CDR1 is SGHRS and CDR2 is YFSETQ. V lost 0 bases and J 5 bases, leaving 11 bases between the germline ends. The CDR3 spells CASSLGGGLTGELFF. CDR3 coding DNA: TGCGCCAGCAGCTTGGGCGGGGGCCTTACCGGGGAGCTGTTTTTT.

The rearrangement joins TRBV2 to TRBJ2-5; no clear D gene. The CDR3 has 13 amino acids. The germline gives CDR1 SNHLY, CDR2 FYNNEI. V was shortened by 2 bases and J by 4 bases, with 8 bases between the two germline ends. The CDR3 region is CASSESLLETQYF. CDR3 sequence (DNA): TGTGCCAGCAGTGAATCCCTCCTAGAGACCCAGTACTTC.

This chain uses TRBV5-1 with TRBJ2-2; no reliable D call. CDR1 SGHRS and CDR2 YFSETQ come from the germline V gene. Trimming removed 4 bases at V and 1 base at J, with 2 bases between. The CDR3 has 12 amino acids. The CDR3 sequence: CASSRNTGELFF. As DNA, the CDR3 is TGCGCCAGCAGCCGGAACACCGGGGAGCTGTTTTTT.

This chain uses TRBV6-1 with TRBJ1-4; TRBD1 might be the D (5 bases). Trimming stripped 6 bases from V and 3 bases from J, with 14 bases between. CDR3 length equals 15 residues. Germline lookup yields CDR1 MNHNS and CDR2 SASEGT. The CDR3 protein is CASSPSTASNEKLFF. DNA of the CDR3: TGTGCCAGCAGCCCCTCGACAGCGTCTAATGAAAAACTGTTTTTT.

This chain joins TRBV7-2 and TRBJ2-1; D remains ambiguous. Germline-derived CDR1 and CDR2 are SGHTA and FQGNSA. The CDR3 consists of 15 residues. V was clipped by 1 base and J by 7 bases, with 14 bases between them. The CDR3 loop is CASSLGGSPGNEQFF. In DNA form, the CDR3 reads TGTGCCAGCAGCTTAGGTGGTAGCCCTGGGAATGAGCAGTTCTTC.

V is TRBV6-1 and J is TRBJ2-5, with TRBD2 identical over 9 bases. Trimming removed 1 base from V and 5 bases from J; junction bases left unmatched: 5. This CDR3 contains 15 residues. Germline lookup yields CDR1 MNHNS and CDR2 SASEGT. CDR3 protein: CASSEGGSGGETQYF. In nucleotides, the CDR3 is TGTGCCAGCAGTGAAGGGGGTAGCGGGGGTGAGACCCAGTACTTC.

This clone was recorded a few times. This chain joins TRBV18 and TRBJ2-7; possibly TRBD1 for D (5 bases). CDR1 is KGHSH and CDR2 is LQKENI in the germline V gene. The V end lost 4 bases, the J end lost 6 bases, and 13 bases lay between the germline ends. This CDR3 region has 13 residues. In DNA form, the CDR3 reads TGTGCCAGCTCACTTGGGCAGGGTTCCGAGCAGTACTTC. This encodes CASSLGQGSEQYF.

The chain joins TRBV6-1 to TRBJ1-3, with D unresolved. V shed 5 bases and J shed 3 bases, with 11 bases lying between them. The germline CDR1 and CDR2 sequences are MNHNS and SASEGT. The CDR3 extends over 14 amino acids. CDR3 sequence: CASSPGRLGNTIYF. The CDR3 nucleotides read TGTGCCAGCAGTCCCGGGAGGCTTGGAAACACCATATATTTT.

This chain links TRBV2 with TRBJ2-1, with TRBD2 identical over 9 bases. V trimming: 0 bases; J trimming: 0 bases; junction bases outside the gene matches: 15. The CDR3 length is 21 residues. The V gene's germline CDR1 is SNHLY and CDR2 FYNNEI. DNA for the CDR3: TGTGCCAGCAGTGAAGCGCTCCCCGGAGTTAGCGGGGGTCTCTCCTACAATGAGCAGTTCTTC. Protein sequence: CASSEALPGVSGGLSYNEQFF.

The chain links TRBV12-2 to TRBJ1-4. TRBV12-2 has pseudogene status. The CDR3 is made up of 15 amino acids. The CDR3 DNA reads TGTGCAAGTCGCTTAGTGGGGATCGGGAAGGAAAAACTGTTTTTT. This gives the protein CASRLVGIGKEKLFF.

Note on this clone: The identical CDR3 is also encoded by other nucleotide sequences in the sample. CDR3 loop: CSVGQPSGSSYNEQFF. The CDR3 DNA follows: TGCAGCGTTGGCCAGCCTAGCGGGTCTTCTTACAATGAGCAGTTCTTC. This rearrangement joins TRBV29-1 to TRBJ2-1; 8 nucleotides agree with TRBD2. The ends lost 4 bases at V and 4 bases at J; junction bases unmatched: 12. The CDR3 contains 16 residues. The germline V gene has CDR1 SQVTM and CDR2 ANQGSEA.

The chain links TRBV19 to TRBJ2-7, with 12 bases aligning to TRBD1. Germline assignment: CDR1 LNHDA and CDR2 SQIVND (reference sequence). This CDR3 contains 12 residues. Unmatched junction bases numbered 4, after V lost 10 bases and J lost 6 bases. The CDR3 sequence is CATGDRGLEQYF. The DNA for the CDR3 is TGTGCCACCGGGGACAGGGGGCTCGAGCAGTACTTC. The full variable domain, its missing parts supplied by reference TRBV19 and TRBJ2-7, is DGGITQSPKYLFRKEGQNVTLSCEQNLNHDAMYWYRQDPGQGLRLIYYSQIVNDFQKGDIAEGYSVSREKKESFPLTVTSAQKNPTAFYLCATGDRGLEQYFGPGTRLTVT.

The chain joins TRBV19 to TRBJ2-1; TRBD2 aligns across 9 bases. V lost 5 bases to trimming and J lost 9 bases; unmatched junction nucleotides: 2. The CDR3 has 12 amino acids. Per the germline V gene, CDR1 is LNHDA and CDR2 is SQIVND (reference sequence). CDR3 in DNA: TGTGCCAGTAGTGTGACTAGCGGTGAGCAGTTCTTC. This encodes CASSVTSGEQFF.

This sequence joins TRBV11-2 and TRBJ1-2; 7 positions match TRBD1. J lost 3 bases, V lost 4 bases, and 2 bases had no gene match. Looked up from germline, CDR1 is SGHAT and CDR2 is FQNNGV. The CDR3 runs 13 residues. The CDR3 DNA reads TGTGCCAGCAGCTCTGGACAGGACTATGGCTACACCTTC. This translates into CASSSGQDYGYTF.

The chain uses TRBV9 and TRBJ2-5; D unclear. CDR3 size: 15 residues. Trimming left V 0 bases short and J 5 bases short, with 14 bases between. CDR1 and CDR2 from the germline V gene are SGDLS and YYNGEE. DNA for the CDR3: TGTGCCAGCAGCGTAGGTCCTAGTTATAAGGAGACCCAGTACTTC. This translates into CASSVGPSYKETQYF.

V is TRBV5-1 and J is TRBJ1-5, with TRBD1 matching 7 bases. Germline V CDR1 and CDR2: SGHRS, YFSETQ. Germline trimming cut 2 bases from V and 0 bases from J; bases unmatched to any gene: 5. The length of the CDR3 is 16 residues. The CDR3 sequence: CASSLGGWTSNQPQHF. The DNA of the CDR3 is TGCGCCAGCAGCTTAGGGGGCTGGACTAGCAATCAGCCCCAGCATTTT.

The rearrangement uses TRBV5-1 and TRBJ1-2, with a tentative D call TRBD1 (5 bases). CDR3 length: 16 residues. Germline V gives CDR1 SGHRS, CDR2 YFSETQ. V lost 7 bases and J 8 bases, leaving 27 bases between the germline ends. The CDR3 sequence is CASSRQTITGTEGYTF. The DNA of the CDR3 is TGCGCCAGCTCCCGACAGACCATCACCGGAACCGAGGGCTACACCTTC.

DNA of the CDR3: TGTGCCAGCTCATCCCGGACAGGTGTCTACGAGCAGTACTTC. Its translation: CASSSRTGVYEQYF. This sequence joins TRBV18 and TRBJ2-7, with 7 bases identical to TRBD1. The CDR3 consists of 14 residues. The germline V gene has CDR1 KGHSH and CDR2 LQKENI. J was trimmed by 3 bases and V by 5 bases; bases with no gene match: 7.

The table lists this clone with a few counts. The J gene is TRBJ2-3, the V gene TRBV9, with 8 nucleotides matching TRBD1. J was trimmed by 3 bases and V by 0 bases; bases with no gene match: 3. CDR1 is SGDLS and CDR2 is YYNGEE in the germline V gene. The CDR3 has 15 residues. The CDR3 DNA reads as TGTGCCAGCAGCGTAGCTAGGACAGGGACAGATACGCAGTATTTT. It codes for CASSVARTGTDTQYF.

The rearrangement links TRBV19 to TRBJ2-7; 10 bases match TRBD2. This CDR3 is 14 amino acids long. Germline CDR1 and CDR2: LNHDA and SQIVND (reference sequence). V was pared by 3 bases and J by 6 bases, with 5 bases of the junction left unmatched. CDR3 region: CASSMIAGGSEQYF. The CDR3 nucleotides read TGTGCCAGTAGTATGATAGCGGGAGGATCCGAGCAGTACTTC.

This clone was recorded once. This chain joins TRBV9 and TRBJ2-1; 7 bases are a match to TRBD2. Germline loops: CDR1 SGDLS, CDR2 YYNGEE. V shed 4 bases and J 3 bases; nucleotides not matched to a gene: 10. The CDR3 has 16 residues. The CDR3 sequence is CASSFRAGSNYNEQFF. The CDR3 DNA reads TGTGCCAGCAGCTTTAGAGCGGGAAGCAACTACAATGAGCAGTTCTTC.

The V and J genes are TRBV25-1 and TRBJ2-3; 9 bases align to TRBD2. After removal of 3 bases from V and 3 bases from J, the junction contained 1 base not matched to a gene. The length of the CDR3 is 14 residues. The germline V gene has CDR1 MGHDK and CDR2 SYGVNS. This CDR3 reads CASSDSGRTDTQYF. CDR3 in DNA: TGTGCCAGCAGTGACAGCGGGAGGACAGATACGCAGTATTTT.

The gene calls are TRBV4-2 and TRBJ1-4, with 7 bases lining up with TRBD1. This CDR3 has 15 residues. J lost 3 bases, V lost 3 bases, and 4 bases had no gene match. Per the germline V gene, CDR1 is LGHNA and CDR2 is YNFKEQ. The DNA for the CDR3 is TGTGCCAGCAGCCAGACAGGGACCGCTAATGAAAAACTGTTTTTT. It encodes CASSQTGTANEKLFF.

The chain has TRBV20-1 and TRBJ1-1; TRBD1 agrees at 7 bases. Unmatched junction bases numbered 4, after V lost 5 bases and J lost 7 bases. The CDR3 is 11 amino acids. Germline V lookup: CDR1 DFQATT, CDR2 SNEGSKA (reference sequence). DNA for the CDR3: TGCAGTGCTCGACGACAGGGTGAAGCTTTCTTT. The encoded protein is CSARRQGEAFF.